This T cell receptor beta chain was observed in a study of blood T cell repertoires in COVID-19. Study as a whole: The study drew acute and convalescent COVID-19 samples from the United States, Italy and Spain. PBMCs, B-cell-depleted T cells, or T cells were the source of the cDNA or gDNA that made up the material.

This clone was observed a single time. In the source study's methods: Amplification of reference gene primers was used by the study to estimate nucleated cell counts. TCRdb's copy holds only in-frame clones and misses some; the assay was immunoSEQ multiplex PCR. V, J and clone size derive from that table, while D and trimming were established from the DNA sequence. The repertoire consists of under 300,000 clones, with more than 60% occurring once and the leading ten covering about 4%. Source material: peripheral blood. This clonotype originated in a middle-aged woman with active or convalescent COVID-19.

The CDR3 loop reads CSATGDNEQFF. CDR3 bases: TGCAGTGCAACAGGGGACAATGAGCAGTTCTTC. V usage is TRBV20-1 and J usage is TRBJ2-1; 7 bases map to TRBD1. Germline assignment: CDR1 DFQATT and CDR2 SNEGSKA (reference sequence). V was pared by 6 bases and J by 5 bases, with 1 base of the junction left unmatched. The CDR3 loop spans 11 amino acids.